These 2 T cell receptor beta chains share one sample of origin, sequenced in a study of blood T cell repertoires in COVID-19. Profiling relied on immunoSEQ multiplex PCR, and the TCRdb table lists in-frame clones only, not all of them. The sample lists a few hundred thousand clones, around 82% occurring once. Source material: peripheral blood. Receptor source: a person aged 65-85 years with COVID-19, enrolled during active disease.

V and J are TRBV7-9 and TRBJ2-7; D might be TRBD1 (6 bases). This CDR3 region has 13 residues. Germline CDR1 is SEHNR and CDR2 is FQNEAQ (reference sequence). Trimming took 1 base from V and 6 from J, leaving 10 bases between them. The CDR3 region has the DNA TGTGCCAGCAGCTTAGGAGCCAGGGGCGAGCAGTACTTC. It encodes CASSLGARGEQYF. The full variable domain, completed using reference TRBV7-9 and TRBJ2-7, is DTGVSQNPRHKITKRGQNVTFRCDPISEHNRLYWYRQTLGQGPEFLTYFQNEAQLEKSRLLSDRFSAERPKGSFSTLEIQRTEQGDSAMYLCASSLGARGEQYFGPGTRLTVT.

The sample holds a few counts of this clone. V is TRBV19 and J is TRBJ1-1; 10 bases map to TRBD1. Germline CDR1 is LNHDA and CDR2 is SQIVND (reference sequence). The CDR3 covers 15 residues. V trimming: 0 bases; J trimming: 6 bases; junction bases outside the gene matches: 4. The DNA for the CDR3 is TGTGCCAGTAGTATAGATCGGGACAGGGGAGCTGAAGCTTTCTTT. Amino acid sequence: CASSIDRDRGAEAFF.